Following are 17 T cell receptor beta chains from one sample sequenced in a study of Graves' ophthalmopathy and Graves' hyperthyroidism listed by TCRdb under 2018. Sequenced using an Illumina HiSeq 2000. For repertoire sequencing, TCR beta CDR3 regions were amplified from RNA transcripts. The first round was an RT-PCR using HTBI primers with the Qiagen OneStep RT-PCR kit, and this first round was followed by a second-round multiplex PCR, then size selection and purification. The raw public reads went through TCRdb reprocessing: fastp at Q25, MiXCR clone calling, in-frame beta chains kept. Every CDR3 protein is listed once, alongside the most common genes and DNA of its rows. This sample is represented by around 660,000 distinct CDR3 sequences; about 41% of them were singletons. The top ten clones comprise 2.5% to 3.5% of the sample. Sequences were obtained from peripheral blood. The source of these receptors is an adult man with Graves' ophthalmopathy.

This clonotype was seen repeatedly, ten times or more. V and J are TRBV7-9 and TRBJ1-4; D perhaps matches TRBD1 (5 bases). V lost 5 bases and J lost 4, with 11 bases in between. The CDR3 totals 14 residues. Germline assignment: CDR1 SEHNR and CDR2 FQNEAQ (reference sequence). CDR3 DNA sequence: TGTGCCAGCAGCCGCGACAGCGGTAATGAAAAACTGTTTTTT. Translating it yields CASSRDSGNEKLFF.

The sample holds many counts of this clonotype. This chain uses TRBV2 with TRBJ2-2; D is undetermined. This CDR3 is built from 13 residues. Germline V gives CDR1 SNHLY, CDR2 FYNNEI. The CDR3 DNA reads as TGTGCGCCTAGAAGGGATAACACCGGGGAGCTGTTTTTT. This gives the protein CAPRRDNTGELFF.

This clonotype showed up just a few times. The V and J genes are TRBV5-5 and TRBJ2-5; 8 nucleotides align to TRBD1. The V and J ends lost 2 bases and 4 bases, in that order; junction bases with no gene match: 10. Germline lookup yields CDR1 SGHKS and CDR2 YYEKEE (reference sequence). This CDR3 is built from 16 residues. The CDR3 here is CASSFGQGTLGETQYF. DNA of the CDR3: TGTGCCAGCAGCTTCGGACAGGGAACCTTGGGAGAGACCCAGTACTTC.

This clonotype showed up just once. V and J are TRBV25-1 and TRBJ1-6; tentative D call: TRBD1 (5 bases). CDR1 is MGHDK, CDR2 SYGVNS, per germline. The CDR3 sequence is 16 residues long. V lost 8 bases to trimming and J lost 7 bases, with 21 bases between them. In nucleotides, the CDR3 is TGTGCCAGCTCACCGAACCCCGGGACCACCAATTCACCCCTCCACTTT. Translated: CASSPNPGTTNSPLHF.

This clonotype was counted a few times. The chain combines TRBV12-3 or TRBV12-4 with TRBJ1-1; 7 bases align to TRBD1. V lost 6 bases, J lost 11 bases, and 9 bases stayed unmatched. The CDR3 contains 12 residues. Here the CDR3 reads CASSRTGLEAFF. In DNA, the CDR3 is TGTGCCAGCAGCCGGACAGGACTAGAGGCTTTCTTT.

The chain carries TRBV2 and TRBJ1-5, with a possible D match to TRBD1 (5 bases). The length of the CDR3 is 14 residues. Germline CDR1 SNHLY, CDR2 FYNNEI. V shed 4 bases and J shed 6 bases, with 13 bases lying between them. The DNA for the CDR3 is TGTGCCAGCAGTGCGTCGGGACTCAGTCAGCCCCAGCATTTT. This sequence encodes CASSASGLSQPQHF.

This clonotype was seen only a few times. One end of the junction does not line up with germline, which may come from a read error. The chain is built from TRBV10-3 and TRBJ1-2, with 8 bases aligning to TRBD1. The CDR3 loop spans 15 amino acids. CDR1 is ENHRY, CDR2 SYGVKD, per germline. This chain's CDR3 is CASSYSMARGLGYTF. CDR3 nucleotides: TGTGCCAGCAGTTACTCGATGGCCAGGGGGCTTGGCTACACCTTC.

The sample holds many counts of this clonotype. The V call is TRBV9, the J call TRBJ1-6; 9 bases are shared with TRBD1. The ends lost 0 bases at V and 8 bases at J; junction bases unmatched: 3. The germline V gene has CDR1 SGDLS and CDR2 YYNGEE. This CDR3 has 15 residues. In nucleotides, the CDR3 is TGTGCCAGCAGCGTAGGGGGACAGGGATATTCACCCCTCCACTTT. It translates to CASSVGGQGYSPLHF.

In nucleotides, the CDR3 is TGTGCCACCAGCGGTGATCTGACCAGAGAGCTGTTTTTT. Its translation: CATSGDLTRELFF. The chain carries TRBV15 and TRBJ2-2; D gene ambiguous. Germline V gene data show CDR1 as LNHNV and CDR2 as YYDKDF (reference sequence). The CDR3 length is 13 residues. The ends were cut back, 5 bases at V and 11 bases at J, with 15 bases in the middle.

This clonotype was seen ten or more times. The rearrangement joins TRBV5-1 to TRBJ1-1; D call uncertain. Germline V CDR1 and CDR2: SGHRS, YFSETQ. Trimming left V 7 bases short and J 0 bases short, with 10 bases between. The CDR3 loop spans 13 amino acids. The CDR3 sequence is CASSWSMNTEAFF. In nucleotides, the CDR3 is TGCGCCAGCTCGTGGAGCATGAACACTGAAGCTTTCTTT.

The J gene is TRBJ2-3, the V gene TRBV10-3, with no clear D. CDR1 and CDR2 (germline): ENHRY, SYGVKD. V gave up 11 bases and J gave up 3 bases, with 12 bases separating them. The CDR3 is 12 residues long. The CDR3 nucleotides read TGTGCCTTCCAACGGGTAACAGATACGCAGTATTTT. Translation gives CAFQRVTDTQYF.

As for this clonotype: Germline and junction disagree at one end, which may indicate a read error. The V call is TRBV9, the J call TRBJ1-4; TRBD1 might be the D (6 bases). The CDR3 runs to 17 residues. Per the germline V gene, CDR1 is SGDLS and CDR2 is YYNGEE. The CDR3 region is CASSVTGTAATNEELFF. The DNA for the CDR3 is TGTGCCAGCAGCGTAACAGGGACGGCTGCAACTAATGAAGAACTGTTTTTT.

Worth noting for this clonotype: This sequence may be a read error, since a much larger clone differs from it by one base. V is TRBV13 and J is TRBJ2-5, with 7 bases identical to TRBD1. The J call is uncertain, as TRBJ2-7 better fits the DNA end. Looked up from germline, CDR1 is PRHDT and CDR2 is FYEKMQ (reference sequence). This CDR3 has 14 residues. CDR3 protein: CASSFGQVSYEQYF. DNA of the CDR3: TGTGCCAGCAGCTTCGGACAGGTTTCCTACGAGCAGTACTTC.

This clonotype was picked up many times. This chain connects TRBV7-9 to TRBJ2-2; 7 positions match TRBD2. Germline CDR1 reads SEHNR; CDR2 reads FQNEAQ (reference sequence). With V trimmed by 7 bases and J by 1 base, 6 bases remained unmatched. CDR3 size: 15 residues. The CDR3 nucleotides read TGTGCCAGCACCATACTAGCGCTGAACACCGGGGAGCTGTTTTTT. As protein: CASTILALNTGELFF.

CDR3 protein: CASSYDRGGYEQYF. The CDR3 DNA is TGTGCCAGCAGTTACGACAGGGGAGGCTACGAGCAGTACTTC. The chain recombines TRBV12-3 or TRBV12-4 with TRBJ2-7; the match to TRBD1 covers 8 bases. CDR3 length equals 14 residues. The V gene end was trimmed by 4 bases and the J gene end by 3 bases; junction bases not matched to a gene: 5.

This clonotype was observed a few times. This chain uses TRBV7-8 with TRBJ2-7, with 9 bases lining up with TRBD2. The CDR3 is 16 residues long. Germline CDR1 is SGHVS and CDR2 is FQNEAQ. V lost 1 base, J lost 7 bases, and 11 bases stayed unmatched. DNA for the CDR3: TGTGCCAGCAGCTTAGGAGGGGGTGGGCTAGCGGGAGAGCAGTACTTC. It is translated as CASSLGGGGLAGEQYF.

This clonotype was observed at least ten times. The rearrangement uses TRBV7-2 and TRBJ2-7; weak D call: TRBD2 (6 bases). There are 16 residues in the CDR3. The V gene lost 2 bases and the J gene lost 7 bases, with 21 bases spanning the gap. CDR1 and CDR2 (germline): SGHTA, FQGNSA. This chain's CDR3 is CASSLTTGLGSGEQYF. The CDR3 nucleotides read TGTGCCAGCAGCTTAACAACGGGACTCGGGTCCGGTGAGCAGTACTTC.